This TCR beta chain comes out of a study of cytomegalovirus exposure and HLA in healthy donors. Use of 60 Vbeta and 13 Jbeta primers characterized the PCR. Assay: immunoSEQ multiplex PCR; the TCRdb copy retains only in-frame clones and omits some. The sample holds around 150,000 clones, approximately 68% seen once. CDR3 length equals 17 residues. Germline V lookup: CDR1 MDHEN, CDR2 SYDVKM. V lost 2 bases and J lost 2, with 16 bases in between. The sequence was collected from a man between 60 and 70 years old in good health and CMV-seronegative. The V and J genes are TRBV28 and TRBJ1-5; D gene ambiguous. Sequenced material: PBMCs. CDR3 in DNA: TGTGCCAGCAGTTTAGTGGCAGGAGGAACGGGCAATCAGCCCCAGCATTTT. Translation: CASSLVAGGTGNQPQHF.